This T cell receptor beta chain was sequenced for a study of early T cells in non-severe SARS-CoV-2 infection. At the level of the study: Sequenced bulk RNA came from whole blood that was unsorted, and chains were unpaired.

General study points: Anti-spike CD8 specificities were favored by VDJdb matching, whose results missed private and CD4 specificities.

CDR1 and CDR2 from the germline V gene are LGHDT and YNNKEL (reference sequence). The V gene lost 0 bases and the J gene lost 8 bases, with 13 bases spanning the gap. This CDR3 contains 14 residues. Points on this clonotype: Its antigen is currently unknown.

Individual cDNA molecules were tagged with unique molecular identifiers, the study reported. TCRdb fed the 5' RACE reads into MiXCR, producing one record per CDR3 protein. The sample holds tens of thousands of distinct CDR3 sequences, roughly a tenth seen once. The specimen was whole blood. The chain uses TRBV3-1 and TRBJ1-2, with D maybe TRBD1 (5 bases). The sequence was obtained from an adult who was a healthcare worker with PCR-confirmed SARS-CoV-2 infection or an uninfected control (not recorded which). This chain's CDR3 is CASSQDLNGDGYTF. The CDR3 DNA sequence: TGTGCCAGCAGCCAAGATCTTAATGGGGACGGCTACACCTTC.